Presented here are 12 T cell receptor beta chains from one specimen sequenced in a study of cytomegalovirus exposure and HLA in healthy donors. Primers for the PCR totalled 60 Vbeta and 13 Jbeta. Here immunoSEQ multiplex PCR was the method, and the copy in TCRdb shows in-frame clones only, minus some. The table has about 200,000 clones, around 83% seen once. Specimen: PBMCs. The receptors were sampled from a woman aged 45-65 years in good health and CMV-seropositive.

CDR3 residues: CASSEEGTGRPYEQYF. For the CDR3, the DNA is TGTGCCAGCAGTGAAGAGGGGACAGGGCGACCCTACGAGCAGTACTTC. This chain links TRBV6-1 with TRBJ2-7; TRBD1 matches at 9 bases. With 1 base clipped from V and 2 bases from J, the junction kept 6 bases outside the gene matches. This CDR3 is 16 amino acids long. Per the germline V gene, CDR1 is MNHNS and CDR2 is SASEGT.

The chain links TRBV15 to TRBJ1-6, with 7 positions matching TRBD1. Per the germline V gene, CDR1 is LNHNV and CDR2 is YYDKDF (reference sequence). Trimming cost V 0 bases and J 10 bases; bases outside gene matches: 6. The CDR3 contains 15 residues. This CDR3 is CATSREGRGQSPLHF. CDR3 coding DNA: TGTGCCACCAGCAGAGAGGGTAGGGGGCAGTCACCCCTCCACTTT. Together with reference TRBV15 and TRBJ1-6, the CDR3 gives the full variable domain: DAMVIQNPRYQVTQFGKPVTLSCSQTLNHNVMYWYQQKSSQAPKLLFHYYDKDFNNEADTPDNFQSRRPNTSFCFLDIRSPGLGDTAMYLCATSREGRGQSPLHFGNGTRLTVT.

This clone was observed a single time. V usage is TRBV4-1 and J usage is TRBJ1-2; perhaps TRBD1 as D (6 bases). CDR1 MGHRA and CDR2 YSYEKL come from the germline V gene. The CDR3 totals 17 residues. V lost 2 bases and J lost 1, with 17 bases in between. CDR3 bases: TGCGCCAGCAGCCAACCTCGAGGGGGAACCTTTAACTATGGCTACACCTTC. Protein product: CASSQPRGGTFNYGYTF.

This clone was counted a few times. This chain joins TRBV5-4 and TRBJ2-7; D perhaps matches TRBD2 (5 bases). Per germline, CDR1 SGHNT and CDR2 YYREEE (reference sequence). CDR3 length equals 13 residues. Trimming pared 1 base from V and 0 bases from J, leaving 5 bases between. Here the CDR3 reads CASSLRDSYEQYF. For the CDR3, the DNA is TGTGCCAGCAGCTTGCGGGACTCCTACGAGCAGTACTTC.

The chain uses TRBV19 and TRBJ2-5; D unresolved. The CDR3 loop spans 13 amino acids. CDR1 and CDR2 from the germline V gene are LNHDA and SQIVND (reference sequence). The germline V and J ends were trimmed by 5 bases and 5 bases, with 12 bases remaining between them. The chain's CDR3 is CASSARLGETQYF. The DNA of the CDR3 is TGTGCCAGTAGTGCTAGGCTCGGGGAGACCCAGTACTTC. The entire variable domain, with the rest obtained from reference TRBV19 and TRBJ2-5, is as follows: DGGITQSPKYLFRKEGQNVTLSCEQNLNHDAMYWYRQDPGQGLRLIYYSQIVNDFQKGDIAEGYSVSREKKESFPLTVTSAQKNPTAFYLCASSARLGETQYFGPGTRLLVL.

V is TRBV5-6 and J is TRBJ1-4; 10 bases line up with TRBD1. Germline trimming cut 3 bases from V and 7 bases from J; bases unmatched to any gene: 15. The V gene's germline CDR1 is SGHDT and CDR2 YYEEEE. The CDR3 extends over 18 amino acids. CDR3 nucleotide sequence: TGTGCCAGCAGCTCACTTAACCGGGACAGGGGAAGAGGTGAAAAACTGTTTTTT. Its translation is CASSSLNRDRGRGEKLFF. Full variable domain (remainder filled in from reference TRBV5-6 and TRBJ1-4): DAGVTQSPTHLIKTRGQQVTLRCSPKSGHDTVSWYQQALGQGPQFIFQYYEEEERQRGNFPDRFSGHQFPNYSSELNVNALLLGDSALYLCASSSLNRDRGRGEKLFFGSGTQLSVL.

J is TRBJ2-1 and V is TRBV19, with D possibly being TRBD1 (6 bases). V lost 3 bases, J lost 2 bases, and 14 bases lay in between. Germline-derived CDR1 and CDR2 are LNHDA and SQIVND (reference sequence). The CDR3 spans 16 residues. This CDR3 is CASSMAHRVPYNEQFF. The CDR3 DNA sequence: TGTGCCAGTAGTATGGCCCACAGGGTTCCCTACAATGAGCAGTTCTTC.

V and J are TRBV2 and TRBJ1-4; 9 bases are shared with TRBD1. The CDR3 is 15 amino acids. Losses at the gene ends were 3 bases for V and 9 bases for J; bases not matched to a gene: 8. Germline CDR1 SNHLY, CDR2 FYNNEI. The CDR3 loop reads CASSESLGTGKKLFF. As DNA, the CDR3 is TGTGCCAGCAGTGAGAGTCTAGGGACAGGGAAAAAACTGTTTTTT.

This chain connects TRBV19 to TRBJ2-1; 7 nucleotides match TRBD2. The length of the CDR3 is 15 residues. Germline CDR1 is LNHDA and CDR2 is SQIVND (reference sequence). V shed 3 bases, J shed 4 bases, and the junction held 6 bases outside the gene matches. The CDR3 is CASSMFSGPYNEQFF. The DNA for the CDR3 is TGTGCCAGTAGTATGTTTAGCGGGCCTTACAATGAGCAGTTCTTC.

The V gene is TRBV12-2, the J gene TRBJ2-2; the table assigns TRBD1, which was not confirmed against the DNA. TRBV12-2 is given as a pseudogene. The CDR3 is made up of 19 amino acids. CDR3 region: CASRPHYYPRGANTGELFF. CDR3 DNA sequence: TGTGCAAGTCGCCCCCACTATTACCCCAGGGGGGCAAACACCGGGGAGCTGTTTTTT.

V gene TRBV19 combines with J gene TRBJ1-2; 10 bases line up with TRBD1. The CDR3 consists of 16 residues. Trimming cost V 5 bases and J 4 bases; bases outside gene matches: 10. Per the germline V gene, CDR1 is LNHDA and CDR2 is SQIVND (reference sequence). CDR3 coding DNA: TGTGCCAGTAGTGCCGGCCCCGGGACAGGGGTCTATGGCTACACCTTC. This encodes CASSAGPGTGVYGYTF.

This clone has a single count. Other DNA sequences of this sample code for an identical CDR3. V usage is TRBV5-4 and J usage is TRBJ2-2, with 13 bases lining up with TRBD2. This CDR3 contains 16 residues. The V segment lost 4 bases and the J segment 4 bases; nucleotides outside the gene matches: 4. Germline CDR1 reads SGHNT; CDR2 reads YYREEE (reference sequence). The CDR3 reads CASSPRTSGGTGELFF. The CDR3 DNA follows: TGTGCCAGCAGCCCTCGGACTAGCGGGGGCACCGGGGAGCTGTTTTTT. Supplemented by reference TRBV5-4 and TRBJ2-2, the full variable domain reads ETGVTQSPTHLIKTRGQQVTLRCSSQSGHNTVSWYQQALGQGPQFIFQYYREEENGRGNFPPRFSGLQFPNYSSELNVNALELDDSALYLCASSPRTSGGTGELFFGEGSRLTVL.